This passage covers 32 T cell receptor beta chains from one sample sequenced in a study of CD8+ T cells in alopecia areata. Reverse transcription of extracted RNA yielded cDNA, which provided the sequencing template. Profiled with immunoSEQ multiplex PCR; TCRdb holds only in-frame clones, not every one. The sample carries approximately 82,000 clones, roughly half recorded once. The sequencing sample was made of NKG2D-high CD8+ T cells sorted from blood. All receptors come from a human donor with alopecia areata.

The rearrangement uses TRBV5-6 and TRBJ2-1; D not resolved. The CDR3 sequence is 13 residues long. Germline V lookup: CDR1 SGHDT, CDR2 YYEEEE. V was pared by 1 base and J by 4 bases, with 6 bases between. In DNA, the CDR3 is TGTGCCAGCAGCTTGCGGCCGTACAATGAGCAGTTCTTC. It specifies CASSLRPYNEQFF.

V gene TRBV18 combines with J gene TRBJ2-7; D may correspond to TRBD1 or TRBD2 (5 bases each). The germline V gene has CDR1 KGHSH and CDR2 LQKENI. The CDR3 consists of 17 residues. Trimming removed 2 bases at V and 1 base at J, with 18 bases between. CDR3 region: CASSPRLLGDPSYEQYF. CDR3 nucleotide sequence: TGTGCCAGCTCACCAAGACTTTTGGGGGACCCATCCTACGAGCAGTACTTC.

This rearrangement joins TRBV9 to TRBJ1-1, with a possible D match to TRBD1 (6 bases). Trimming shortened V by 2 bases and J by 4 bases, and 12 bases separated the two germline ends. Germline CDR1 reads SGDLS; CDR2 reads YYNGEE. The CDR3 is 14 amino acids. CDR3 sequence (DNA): TGTGCCAGCAGCGTCCAGGGGCTGAGCACTGAAGCTTTCTTT. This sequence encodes CASSVQGLSTEAFF.

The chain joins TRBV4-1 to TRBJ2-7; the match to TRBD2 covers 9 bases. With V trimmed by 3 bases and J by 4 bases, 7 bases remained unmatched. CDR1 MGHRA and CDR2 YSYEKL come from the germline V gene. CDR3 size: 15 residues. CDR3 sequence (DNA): TGCGCCAGCAGCCATCGTATCAGCGGGGGGTACGAGCAGTACTTC. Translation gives CASSHRISGGYEQYF.

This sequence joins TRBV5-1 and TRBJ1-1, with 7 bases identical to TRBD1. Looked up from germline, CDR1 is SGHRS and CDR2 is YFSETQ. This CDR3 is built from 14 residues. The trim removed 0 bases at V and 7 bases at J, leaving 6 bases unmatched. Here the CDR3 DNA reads TGCGCCAGCAGCTTGGCCCCGGGACAGTATGAAGCTTTCTTT. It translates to CASSLAPGQYEAFF.

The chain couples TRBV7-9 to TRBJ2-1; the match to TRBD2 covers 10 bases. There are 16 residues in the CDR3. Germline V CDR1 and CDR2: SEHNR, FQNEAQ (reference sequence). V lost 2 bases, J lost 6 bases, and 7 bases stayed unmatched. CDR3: CASSLPLAGESNEQFF. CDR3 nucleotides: TGTGCCAGCAGCTTACCCCTAGCGGGAGAATCCAATGAGCAGTTCTTC. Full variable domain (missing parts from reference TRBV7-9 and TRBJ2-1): DTGVSQNPRHKITKRGQNVTFRCDPISEHNRLYWYRQTLGQGPEFLTYFQNEAQLEKSRLLSDRFSAERPKGSFSTLEIQRTEQGDSAMYLCASSLPLAGESNEQFFGPGTRLTVL.

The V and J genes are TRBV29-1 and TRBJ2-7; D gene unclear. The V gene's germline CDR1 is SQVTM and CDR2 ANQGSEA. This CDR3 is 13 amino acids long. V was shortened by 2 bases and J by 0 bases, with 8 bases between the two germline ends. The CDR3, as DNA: TGCAGCGTTGAACATGGGCTCTCCTACGAGCAGTACTTC. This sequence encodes CSVEHGLSYEQYF.

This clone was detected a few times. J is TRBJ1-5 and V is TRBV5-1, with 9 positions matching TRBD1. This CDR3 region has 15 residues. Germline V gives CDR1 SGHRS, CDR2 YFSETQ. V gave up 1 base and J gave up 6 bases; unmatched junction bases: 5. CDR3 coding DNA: TGCGCCAGCAGCTTGACAGGGGGCGCGGGTCAGCCCCAGCATTTT. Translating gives CASSLTGGAGQPQHF.

CDR3 sequence: CASSEGSRRGGGETQYF. DNA of the CDR3: TGTGCCAGCAGCGAAGGTTCTCGGCGGGGGGGCGGCGAAACCCAGTACTTC. The chain is built from TRBV7-2 and TRBJ2-5, with 9 bases lining up with TRBD2. The ends lost 5 bases at V and 8 bases at J; junction bases unmatched: 18. The V gene's germline CDR1 is SGHTA and CDR2 FQGNSA. CDR3 size: 17 residues.

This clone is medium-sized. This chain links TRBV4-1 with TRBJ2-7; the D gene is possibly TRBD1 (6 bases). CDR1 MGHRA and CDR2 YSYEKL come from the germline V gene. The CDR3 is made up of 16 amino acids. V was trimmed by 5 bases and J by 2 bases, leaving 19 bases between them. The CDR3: CASSSIPGQATYEQYF. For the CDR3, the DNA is TGCGCCAGCAGCTCAATACCGGGACAAGCTACCTACGAGCAGTACTTC.

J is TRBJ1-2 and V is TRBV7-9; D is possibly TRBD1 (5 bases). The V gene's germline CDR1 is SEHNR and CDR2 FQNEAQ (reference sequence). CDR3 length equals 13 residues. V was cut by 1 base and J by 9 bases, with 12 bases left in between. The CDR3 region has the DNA TGTGCCAGCAGCTTAGGACAGTCGATCAGCTACACCTTC. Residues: CASSLGQSISYTF.

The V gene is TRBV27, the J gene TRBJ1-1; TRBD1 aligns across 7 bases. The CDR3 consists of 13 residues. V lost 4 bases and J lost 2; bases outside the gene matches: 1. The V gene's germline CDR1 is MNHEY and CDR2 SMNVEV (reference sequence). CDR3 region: CASSWTGNTEAFF. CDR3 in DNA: TGTGCCAGCAGTTGGACAGGTAACACTGAAGCTTTCTTT.

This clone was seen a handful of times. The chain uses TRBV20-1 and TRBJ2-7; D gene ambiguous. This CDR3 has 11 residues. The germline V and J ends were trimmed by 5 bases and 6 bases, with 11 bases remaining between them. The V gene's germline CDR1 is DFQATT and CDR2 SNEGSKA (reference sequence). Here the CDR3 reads CSAPTLGEQYF. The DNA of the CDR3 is TGCAGTGCTCCGACCCTGGGCGAGCAGTACTTC.

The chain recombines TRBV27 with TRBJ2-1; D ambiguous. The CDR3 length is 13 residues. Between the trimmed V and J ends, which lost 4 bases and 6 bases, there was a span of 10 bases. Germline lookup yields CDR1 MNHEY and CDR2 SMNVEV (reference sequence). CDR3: CASSSPPINEQFF. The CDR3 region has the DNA TGTGCCAGCAGTTCCCCCCCTATCAATGAGCAGTTCTTC.

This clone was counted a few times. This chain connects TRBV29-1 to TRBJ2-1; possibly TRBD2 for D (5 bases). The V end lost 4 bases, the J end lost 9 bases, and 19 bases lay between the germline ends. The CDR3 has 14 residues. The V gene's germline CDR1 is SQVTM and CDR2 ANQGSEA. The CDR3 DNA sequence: TGCAGCGTTGTTGAGTCATCCGGGAAGGTTGAGCAGTTCTTC. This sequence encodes CSVVESSGKVEQFF.

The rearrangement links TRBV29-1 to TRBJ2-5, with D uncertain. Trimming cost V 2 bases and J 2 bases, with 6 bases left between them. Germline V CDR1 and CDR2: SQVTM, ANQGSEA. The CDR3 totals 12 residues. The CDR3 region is CSVETPQETQYF. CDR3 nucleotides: TGCAGCGTTGAAACGCCGCAAGAGACCCAGTACTTC.

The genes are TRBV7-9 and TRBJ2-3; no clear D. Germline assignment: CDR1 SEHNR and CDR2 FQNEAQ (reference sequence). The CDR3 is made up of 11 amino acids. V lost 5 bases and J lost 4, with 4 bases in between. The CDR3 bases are TGTGCCAGCAGCCTACCAGATACGCAGTATTTT. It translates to CASSLPDTQYF.

The CDR3 reads CASGKGQYF. The CDR3 coding sequence is TGTGCCAGCGGCAAAGGGCAGTACTTC. The chain employs TRBV2 and TRBJ2-7; D gene unclear. CDR1 is SNHLY, CDR2 FYNNEI, per germline. The CDR3 loop spans 9 amino acids. The V and J ends lost 8 bases and 9 bases respectively, with 8 bases between them.

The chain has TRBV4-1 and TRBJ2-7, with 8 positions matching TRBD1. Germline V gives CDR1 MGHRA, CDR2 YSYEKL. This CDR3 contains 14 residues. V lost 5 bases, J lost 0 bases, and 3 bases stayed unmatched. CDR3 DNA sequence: TGCGCCAGCAGCGGACAGGGAGCCTCCTACGAGCAGTACTTC. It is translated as CASSGQGASYEQYF.

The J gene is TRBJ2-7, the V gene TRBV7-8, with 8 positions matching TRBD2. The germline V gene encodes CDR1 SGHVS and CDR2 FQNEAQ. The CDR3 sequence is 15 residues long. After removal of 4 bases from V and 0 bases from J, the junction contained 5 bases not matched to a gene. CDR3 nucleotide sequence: TGTGCCAGCAGCTACAGCGGGGGCCCCTCCTACGAGCAGTACTTC. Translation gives CASSYSGGPSYEQYF.

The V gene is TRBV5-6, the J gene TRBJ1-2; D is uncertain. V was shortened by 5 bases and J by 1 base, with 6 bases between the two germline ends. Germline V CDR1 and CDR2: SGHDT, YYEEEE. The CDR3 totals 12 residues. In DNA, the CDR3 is TGTGCCAGCAGTCGGGATAACTATGGCTACACCTTC. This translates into CASSRDNYGYTF.

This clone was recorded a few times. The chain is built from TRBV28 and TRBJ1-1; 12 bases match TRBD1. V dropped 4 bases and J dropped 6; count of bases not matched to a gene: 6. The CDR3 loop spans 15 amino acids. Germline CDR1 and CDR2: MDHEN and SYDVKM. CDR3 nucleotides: TGTGCCAGCAGTTCCCTCCGGGACAGGGGGCCTGAAGCTTTCTTT. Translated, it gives CASSSLRDRGPEAFF. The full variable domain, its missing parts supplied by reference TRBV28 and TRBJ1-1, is DVKVTQSSRYLVKRTGEKVFLECVQDMDHENMFWYRQDPGLGLRLIYFSYDVKMKEKGDIPEGYSVSREKKERFSLILESASTNQTSMYLCASSSLRDRGPEAFFGQGTRLTVV.

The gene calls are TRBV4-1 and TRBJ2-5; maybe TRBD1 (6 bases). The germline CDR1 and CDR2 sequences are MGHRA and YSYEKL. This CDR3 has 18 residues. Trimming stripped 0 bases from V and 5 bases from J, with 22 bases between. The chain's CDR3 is CASSQDKAGAVVWETQYF. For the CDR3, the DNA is TGCGCCAGCAGCCAAGATAAGGCAGGGGCGGTCGTTTGGGAGACCCAGTACTTC.

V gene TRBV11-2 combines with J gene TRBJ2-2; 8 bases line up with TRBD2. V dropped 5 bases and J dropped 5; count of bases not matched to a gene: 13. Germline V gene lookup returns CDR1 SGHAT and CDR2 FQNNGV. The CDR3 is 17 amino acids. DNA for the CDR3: TGTGCCAGCAGCCGATCGAGGACTAGCTTGAGAACCGGGGAGCTGTTTTTT. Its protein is CASSRSRTSLRTGELFF.

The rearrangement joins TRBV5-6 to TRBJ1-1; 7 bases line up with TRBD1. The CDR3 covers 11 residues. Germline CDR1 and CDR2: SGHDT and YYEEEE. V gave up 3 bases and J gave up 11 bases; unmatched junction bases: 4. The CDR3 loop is CASSSGGYAFF. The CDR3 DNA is TGTGCCAGCAGCTCAGGGGGGTACGCTTTCTTT.

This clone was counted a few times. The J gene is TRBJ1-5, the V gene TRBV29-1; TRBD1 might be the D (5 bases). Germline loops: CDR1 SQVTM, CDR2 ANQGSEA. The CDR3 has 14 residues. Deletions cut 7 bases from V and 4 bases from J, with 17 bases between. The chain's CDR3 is CSARVPDNNQPQHF. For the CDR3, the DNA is TGCAGCGCTCGAGTCCCGGACAATAATCAGCCCCAGCATTTT.

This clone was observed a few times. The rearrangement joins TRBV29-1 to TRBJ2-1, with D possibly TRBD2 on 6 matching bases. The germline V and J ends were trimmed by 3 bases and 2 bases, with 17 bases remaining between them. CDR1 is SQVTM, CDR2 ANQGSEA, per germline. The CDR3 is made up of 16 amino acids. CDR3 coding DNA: TGCAGCGTTGAGGCCTATCGGGGGTTCACCTACAATGAGCAGTTCTTC. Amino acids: CSVEAYRGFTYNEQFF.

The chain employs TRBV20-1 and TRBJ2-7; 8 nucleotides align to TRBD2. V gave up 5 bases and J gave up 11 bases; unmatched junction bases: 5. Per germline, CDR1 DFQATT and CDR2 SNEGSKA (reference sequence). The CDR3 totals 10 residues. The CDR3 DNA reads TGCAGTGCTCCCGTGGGACTAGAGTACTTC. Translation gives CSAPVGLEYF.

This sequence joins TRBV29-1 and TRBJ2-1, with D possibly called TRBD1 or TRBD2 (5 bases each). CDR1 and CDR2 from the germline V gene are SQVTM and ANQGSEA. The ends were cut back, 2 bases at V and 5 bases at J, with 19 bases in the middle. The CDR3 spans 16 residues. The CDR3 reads CSVELWATGRNNEQFF. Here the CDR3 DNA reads TGCAGCGTTGAATTATGGGCCACGGGGCGGAACAATGAGCAGTTCTTC.

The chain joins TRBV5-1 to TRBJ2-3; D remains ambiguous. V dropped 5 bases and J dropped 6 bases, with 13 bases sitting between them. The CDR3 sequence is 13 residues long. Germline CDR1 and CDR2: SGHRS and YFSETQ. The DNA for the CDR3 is TGCGCCAGCAGACCTGAATACGGGGATACGCAGTATTTT. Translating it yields CASRPEYGDTQYF.

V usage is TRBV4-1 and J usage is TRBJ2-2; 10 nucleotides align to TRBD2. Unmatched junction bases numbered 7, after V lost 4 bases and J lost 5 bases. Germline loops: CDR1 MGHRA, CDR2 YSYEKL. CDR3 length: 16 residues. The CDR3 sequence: CASSLDSGGWTGELFF. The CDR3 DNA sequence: TGCGCCAGCAGCCTAGATAGCGGGGGGTGGACCGGGGAGCTGTTTTTT.

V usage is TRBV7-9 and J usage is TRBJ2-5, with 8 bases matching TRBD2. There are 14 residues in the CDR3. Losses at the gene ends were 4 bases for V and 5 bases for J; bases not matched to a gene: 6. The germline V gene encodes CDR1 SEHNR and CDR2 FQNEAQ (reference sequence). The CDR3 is CASSSAGAVETQYF. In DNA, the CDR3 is TGTGCCAGCAGCTCAGCGGGGGCAGTGGAGACCCAGTACTTC.